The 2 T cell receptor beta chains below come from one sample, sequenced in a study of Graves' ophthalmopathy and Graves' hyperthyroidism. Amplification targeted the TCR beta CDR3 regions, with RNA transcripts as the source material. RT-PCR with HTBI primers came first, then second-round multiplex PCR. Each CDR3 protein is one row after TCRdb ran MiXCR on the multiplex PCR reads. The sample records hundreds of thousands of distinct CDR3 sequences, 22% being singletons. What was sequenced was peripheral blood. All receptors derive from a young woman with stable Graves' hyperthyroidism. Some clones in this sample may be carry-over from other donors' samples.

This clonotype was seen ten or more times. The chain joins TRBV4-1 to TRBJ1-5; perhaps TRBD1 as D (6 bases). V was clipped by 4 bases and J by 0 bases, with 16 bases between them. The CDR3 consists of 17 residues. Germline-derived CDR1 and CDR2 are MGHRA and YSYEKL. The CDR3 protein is CASSRRTDSYSNQPQHF. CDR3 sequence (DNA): TGCGCCAGCAGCCGGCGGACAGACTCATATAGCAATCAGCCCCAGCATTTT.

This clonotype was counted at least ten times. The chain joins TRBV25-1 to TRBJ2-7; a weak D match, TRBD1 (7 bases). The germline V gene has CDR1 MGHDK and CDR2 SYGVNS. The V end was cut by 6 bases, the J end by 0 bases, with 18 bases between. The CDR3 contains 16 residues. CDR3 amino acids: CASRPNSGGSSYEQYF. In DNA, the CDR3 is TGTGCCAGCAGGCCCAACTCAGGGGGGAGCTCCTACGAGCAGTACTTC.